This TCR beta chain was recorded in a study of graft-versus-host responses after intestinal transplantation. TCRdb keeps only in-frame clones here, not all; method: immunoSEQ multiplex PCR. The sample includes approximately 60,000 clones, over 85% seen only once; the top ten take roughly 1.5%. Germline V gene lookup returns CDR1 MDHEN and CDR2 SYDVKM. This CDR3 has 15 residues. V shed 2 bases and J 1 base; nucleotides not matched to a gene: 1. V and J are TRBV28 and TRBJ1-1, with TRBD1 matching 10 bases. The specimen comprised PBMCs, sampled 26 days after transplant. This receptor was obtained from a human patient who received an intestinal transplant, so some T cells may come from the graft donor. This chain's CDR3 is CASSLGDRGNTEAFF. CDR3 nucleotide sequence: TGTGCCAGCAGTTTAGGGGACAGGGGGAACACTGAAGCTTTCTTT.